This T cell receptor (beta chain) derives from a study of cytomegalovirus exposure and HLA in healthy donors. Clones were sequenced by immunoSEQ multiplex PCR, and TCRdb holds only the in-frame ones, with some missing. The sample lists about 190,000 clones; roughly 86% were seen once. Looked up from germline, CDR1 is SGHRS and CDR2 is YFSETQ. CDR3 length: 13 residues. V gave up 4 bases and J gave up 1 base, with 8 bases separating them. The material sequenced was PBMCs. The TCR sequence derives from a woman aged 18-35 years in good health and CMV-seronegative. The chain joins TRBV5-1 to TRBJ1-1, with D tentatively TRBD1 (5 bases). As DNA, the CDR3 is TGCGCCAGCAGCCCTGGACAGAACACTGAAGCTTTCTTT. Protein: CASSPGQNTEAFF.